This T cell receptor beta chain was obtained from a study of preoperative IRX-2 immunotherapy in early breast cancer. Using immunoSEQ multiplex PCR, the repertoire was profiled, and TCRdb retains in-frame clones only, with some absent. The table records about 62,000 clones, 94% of them present only once. Treatment indicated: preoperative locoregional IRX-2 cytokine immunotherapy. CDR1 and CDR2 from the germline V gene are SGDLS and YYNGEE. The CDR3 length is 15 residues. With V trimmed by 3 bases and J by 2 bases, 5 bases remained unmatched. The sample was taken from a patient treated with IRX-2 immunotherapy. This TCR was sampled from a human donor with breast cancer. V gene TRBV9 combines with J gene TRBJ1-1; 9 bases are a match to TRBD1. CDR3 sequence (DNA): TGTGCCAGCAGCGCACGGACAGGGGAAAACACTGAAGCTTTCTTT. It encodes CASSARTGENTEAFF.